Described below is a single T cell receptor beta chain sequence and its context. Antigen specificity is unknown. The source of the sample is a study of T cell repertoires in cytomegalovirus infection. At the level of the study: Through public TCR beta signatures, both CMV infection and matching HLA type were indicated. General observations from the study: HLA-C-restricted CMV-specific TCR beta clonotypes prevailed in the ex vivo response.

This CDR3 contains 15 residues. The germline gives CDR1 MNHNY, CDR2 SVGAGI (reference sequence). V was trimmed by 0 bases and J by 6 bases, leaving 12 bases between them. TCRdb used MiXCR to reprocess the reads, holding one entry per CDR3 protein. In the table there are under 850,000 distinct CDR3 sequences, less than 40% of which are singletons. This clonotype originated in a human donor in good health (CMV status not recorded). Some clones in this sample may be carry-over from other donors' samples. V and J are TRBV6-6 and TRBJ2-1, with D possibly being TRBD2 (6 bases). The sequencing sample was made of PBMCs. The CDR3 sequence: CASSYSLAVTNEQFF. Written as DNA, the CDR3 is TGTGCCAGCAGTTACTCACTAGCAGTAACCAATGAGCAGTTCTTC.